The 19 T cell receptor beta chains below come from one sample, sequenced in a study of response to subunit inactivated influenza vaccine. TCRdb reanalysed the RT-PCR reads using MiXCR and keeps one entry per CDR3 protein. The data contain about 570,000 distinct CDR3 sequences, around 11% of them singletons. The data also belong to a second study, concerning T cells expressing NK-cell markers. That source reports: The TCR beta cDNA came from 5'RACE template switching with UMIs.

Specimen: PBMCs from blood, collected on the day of vaccination. The receptors were sampled from a man aged 45-65 years who received an inactivated influenza vaccine.

Remarks on this clonotype: Since no conserved phenylalanine or tryptophan closes the CDR3, a read error is the likely cause. The chain combines TRBV6-5 with TRBJ1-5, with a weak D call TRBD1 (6 bases). In germline, CDR1 is MNHEY, CDR2 SVGAGI. V was cut by 4 bases and J by 2 bases, with 9 bases left in between. The CDR3 is made up of 14 amino acids. CDR3 loop: CASSFSGGNQPQHI. The DNA for the CDR3 is TGTGCCAGCAGTTTTTCAGGGGGCAATCAGCCCCAGCATATT.

The DNA for the CDR3 is TGTGCCAGCAGTTCGCCGGCTGGCAGGGGGCGTACAGATACGCAGTATTTT. This encodes CASSSPAGRGRTDTQYF. The V and J genes are TRBV6-5 and TRBJ2-3; 8 nucleotides align to TRBD1. The germline CDR1 and CDR2 sequences are MNHEY and SVGAGI. The CDR3 loop spans 17 amino acids. After removal of 4 bases from V and 3 bases from J, the junction contained 12 bases not matched to a gene.

The chain recombines TRBV9 with TRBJ2-2, with TRBD2 identical over 7 bases. Trimming at V came to 3 bases and at J to 4 bases, leaving 6 bases not matched to a gene. The CDR3 totals 15 residues. Looked up from germline, CDR1 is SGDLS and CDR2 is YYNGEE. The CDR3 DNA is TGTGCCAGCAGCGCGTGGGAGGGAGGCACCGGGGAGCTGTTTTTT. Residues: CASSAWEGGTGELFF.

In the case of this clonotype: Being one base from a much bigger clone, this may be a read error. The chain uses TRBV28 and TRBJ2-2; 7 bases are shared with TRBD1. V was pared by 7 bases and J by 5 bases, with 7 bases of the junction left unmatched. Germline V CDR1 and CDR2: MDHEN, SYDVKM. This CDR3 has 14 amino acids. The CDR3 DNA is TGTGCCAGCATGCCGGGACAGCTAACCGGGGAGCTGTTTTTT. Translation gives CASMPGQLTGELFF.

This clonotype was picked up a small number of times. The chain uses TRBV10-3 and TRBJ2-5; D is possibly TRBD1 (5 bases). Per germline, CDR1 ENHRY and CDR2 SYGVKD. V was pared by 0 bases and J by 3 bases, with 8 bases between. The CDR3 has 14 residues. The CDR3 DNA reads as TGTGCCATCAGTGAGTCAGTCAGGGAAGAGACCCAGTACTTC. Translated: CAISESVREETQYF.

This clonotype was seen repeatedly, ten times or more. J is TRBJ2-1 and V is TRBV9; 10 nucleotides line up with TRBD2. The germline V gene has CDR1 SGDLS and CDR2 YYNGEE. CDR3 length: 15 residues. Trimming at V came to 2 bases and at J to 7 bases, leaving 6 bases not matched to a gene. In DNA form, the CDR3 reads TGTGCCAGCAGCGTGGCTAGCGGGAGCGGGAATGAGCAGTTCTTC. This codes for CASSVASGSGNEQFF.

This clonotype was seen only a few times. The chain combines TRBV30 with TRBJ1-2; 8 nucleotides match TRBD1. The junction had 7 bases not matched to a gene; V was cut back by 3 bases and J by 4 bases. Per germline, CDR1 GTSNPN and CDR2 SVGIG (reference sequence). CDR3 length: 14 residues. CDR3 DNA: TGTGCCTGGAGAGGGGCAGGGGGCGGCTATGGCTACACCTTC. Translated: CAWRGAGGGYGYTF.

The chain recombines TRBV7-6 with TRBJ2-3; TRBD1 matches 8 bases. Germline V gene data show CDR1 as SGHVS and CDR2 as FNYEAQ. V lost 4 bases to trimming and J lost 3 bases; unmatched junction nucleotides: 9. The CDR3 consists of 16 residues. The CDR3 nucleotides read TGTGCCAGCAGCTGGGTACCCGGACAGGGAACAGATACGCAGTATTTT. Translation gives CASSWVPGQGTDTQYF.

This clonotype was detected only a few times. This chain joins TRBV20-1 and TRBJ1-6; D might be TRBD1 (6 bases). CDR3 length: 17 residues. Germline V gene lookup returns CDR1 DFQATT and CDR2 SNEGSKA (reference sequence). Between the trimmed V and J ends, which lost 0 bases and 1 base, there was a span of 13 bases. CDR3 loop: CSARDHGRGSYNSPLHF. The CDR3 region has the DNA TGCAGTGCTAGAGATCATGGCAGGGGTTCCTATAATTCACCCCTCCACTTT.

The DNA for the CDR3 is TGTGCCTGGAAATTGGGTTGGCGGGAGGCGTCCTACAATGAGCAGTTCTTC. This translates into CAWKLGWREASYNEQFF. This chain uses TRBV30 with TRBJ2-1; 8 bases align to TRBD2. The germline CDR1 and CDR2 sequences are GTSNPN and SVGIG (reference sequence). Trimming cost V 4 bases and J 1 base; bases outside gene matches: 12. The CDR3 is 17 residues long.

V gene TRBV4-2 combines with J gene TRBJ1-1; D call uncertain. Germline loops: CDR1 LGHNA, CDR2 YNFKEQ. The germline V and J ends were trimmed by 0 bases and 0 bases, with 11 bases remaining between them. This CDR3 contains 16 residues. DNA for the CDR3: TGTGCCAGCAGCCAAGATCAAAGGGCCATGAACACTGAAGCTTTCTTT. This translates into CASSQDQRAMNTEAFF.

This clonotype turned up a few times. This CDR3 is CASSLVRAGEQYF. The DNA of the CDR3 is TGTGCCAGCAGTTTAGTCAGGGCGGGTGAGCAGTACTTC. The chain joins TRBV12-3 or TRBV12-4 to TRBJ2-7; D possibly matches TRBD1 or TRBD2 (5 bases each). V was clipped by 1 base and J by 7 bases, with 11 bases between them. This CDR3 region has 13 residues.

This clonotype has a handful of counts. The rearrangement uses TRBV3-1 and TRBJ2-5; TRBD2 matches at 8 bases. The CDR3 length is 18 residues. The V and J ends lost 0 bases and 2 bases, in that order; junction bases with no gene match: 11. CDR1 is LGHDT, CDR2 YNNKEL, per germline (reference sequence). The CDR3 here is CASSQEPSAGEIQETQYF. DNA for the CDR3: TGTGCCAGCAGCCAAGAGCCCTCAGCGGGGGAGATTCAAGAGACCCAGTACTTC.

The J gene is TRBJ1-2, the V gene TRBV12-3 or TRBV12-4; no reliable D call. Between the trimmed V and J ends, which lost 6 bases and 8 bases, there was a span of 16 bases. The CDR3 has 13 amino acids. The DNA for the CDR3 is TGTGCCAGCAGAAAAGGGCCGGACGGGGGCTACACCTTC. Amino acids: CASRKGPDGGYTF.

The chain combines TRBV6-2 or TRBV6-3 with TRBJ1-2; D gene unclear. CDR1 and CDR2 from the germline V gene are MNHEY and SVGEGT. The V and J ends lost 0 bases and 2 bases respectively, with 10 bases between them. The CDR3 is 15 residues long. CDR3 sequence: CASSYSRAGNYGYTF. The DNA for the CDR3 is TGTGCCAGCAGTTACTCCCGCGCAGGAAACTATGGCTACACCTTC.

Worth noting for this clonotype: Since a much larger clone is just one base distant, this may be a read error. The chain uses TRBV29-1 and TRBJ2-3; a weak D match, TRBD2 (5 bases). Trimming removed 3 bases at V and 2 bases at J, with 15 bases between. The CDR3 loop spans 15 amino acids. Germline V gives CDR1 SQVTM, CDR2 ANQGSEA. DNA for the CDR3: TGCAGCGTTGATGTGACGGGGAATTCCACAGATACGCAGTATTTT. Its protein is CSVDVTGNSTDTQYF.

This clonotype was seen only a few times. The rearrangement links TRBV27 to TRBJ2-4; tentative D call: TRBD1 (5 bases). The germline V and J ends were trimmed by 6 bases and 2 bases, with 11 bases remaining between them. CDR1 is MNHEY and CDR2 is SMNVEV in the germline V gene (reference sequence). The length of the CDR3 is 14 residues. The CDR3 nucleotides read TGTGCCAGCAGGGTGGACATGTCCAAAAACATTCAGTACTTC. This gives the protein CASRVDMSKNIQYF.

The V gene is TRBV28, the J gene TRBJ2-5; D possibly corresponds to TRBD1 (5 bases). CDR1 is MDHEN, CDR2 SYDVKM, per germline. The length of the CDR3 is 15 residues. Trimming shortened V by 6 bases and J by 1 base, and 15 bases separated the two germline ends. The chain's CDR3 is CASRLGATSQETQYF. Here the CDR3 DNA reads TGTGCCAGCAGATTAGGGGCAACTTCCCAAGAGACCCAGTACTTC.

This clonotype was seen a few times. The rearrangement links TRBV3-1 to TRBJ1-1, with D possibly matching TRBD1 (6 bases). Germline assignment: CDR1 LGHDT and CDR2 YNNKEL (reference sequence). V was shortened by 1 base and J by 6 bases, with 9 bases between the two germline ends. The CDR3 runs to 13 residues. The CDR3 spells CASSQATGSEAFF. The CDR3 DNA reads TGTGCCAGCAGCCAAGCGACAGGATCTGAAGCTTTCTTT.